The 7 T cell receptor beta chains given below trace back to one sample, sequenced in a study of shared clonotypes between healthy human individuals. TCRdb keeps only in-frame clones here, not all; method: immunoSEQ multiplex PCR. The sample lists about 2.4 million clones; around 90% were seen once. The sequenced sample was naive CD4+ T cells sorted from blood. Subset of the sample: CD45RA+ positively selected. The receptors were sampled from a man younger than 35 in good health.

The chain joins TRBV7-9 to TRBJ2-7; 8 bases fit TRBD1. J gave up 7 bases and V 5 bases, and 7 bases lay outside the gene matches. The CDR3 runs to 13 residues. Germline values: CDR1 SEHNR, CDR2 FQNEAQ (reference sequence). The CDR3 sequence is CASSARGLREQYF. In nucleotides, the CDR3 is TGTGCCAGCAGCGCCAGGGGGCTTAGGGAGCAGTACTTC. The whole variable domain, remainder taken from reference TRBV7-9 and TRBJ2-7, is DTGVSQNPRHKITKRGQNVTFRCDPISEHNRLYWYRQTLGQGPEFLTYFQNEAQLEKSRLLSDRFSAERPKGSFSTLEIQRTEQGDSAMYLCASSARGLREQYFGPGTRLTVT.

J is TRBJ1-2 and V is TRBV7-9; the D gene is possibly TRBD1 (5 bases). This CDR3 has 13 residues. Trimming removed 3 bases from V and 8 bases from J, with 13 bases in between. The germline gives CDR1 SEHNR, CDR2 FQNEAQ (reference sequence). CDR3 nucleotide sequence: TGTGCCAGCAGCTTGTGGGACCGCCGGGGCTACACCTTC. Encoded protein: CASSLWDRRGYTF.

This sequence joins TRBV6-6 and TRBJ2-7; 10 nucleotides align to TRBD1. CDR1 is MNHNY and CDR2 is SVGAGI in the germline V gene (reference sequence). The CDR3 is 14 residues long. V shed 0 bases and J 6 bases; nucleotides not matched to a gene: 2. DNA for the CDR3: TGTGCCAGCAGTTACTCTGACAGGGGGCTCGAGCAGTACTTC. The encoded protein is CASSYSDRGLEQYF.

The V call is TRBV5-1, the J call TRBJ1-1; D is uncertain. Germline CDR1 SGHRS, CDR2 YFSETQ. The CDR3 has 15 residues. V was pared by 2 bases and J by 6 bases, with 17 bases between. CDR3 sequence (DNA): TGCGCCAGCAGCTTATTTCAGTGGCTGGGTGCTGAAGCTTTCTTT. It specifies CASSLFQWLGAEAFF.

This chain uses TRBV6-6 with TRBJ2-5; possible D gene TRBD1, 8 bases. This CDR3 comprises 15 residues. The germline CDR1 and CDR2 sequences are MNHNY and SVGAGI (reference sequence). V lost 7 bases and J lost 0, with 15 bases in between. Here the CDR3 reads CASTQQGGNQETQYF. In DNA form, the CDR3 reads TGTGCCAGCACCCAACAGGGGGGGAACCAAGAGACCCAGTACTTC.

The rearrangement joins TRBV7-9 to TRBJ2-3; D might be TRBD2 (6 bases). Trimming pared 3 bases from V and 0 bases from J, leaving 10 bases between. CDR3 length: 15 amino acids. The germline CDR1 and CDR2 sequences are SEHNR and FQNEAQ (reference sequence). CDR3 nucleotides: TGTGCCAGCAGCTTGGCTAGCGATAGCACAGATACGCAGTATTTT. Protein: CASSLASDSTDTQYF.

The chain recombines TRBV18 with TRBJ2-7; no reliable D call. V was cut by 1 base and J by 5 bases, with 9 bases left in between. Looked up from germline, CDR1 is KGHSH and CDR2 is LQKENI. This CDR3 is built from 13 residues. CDR3 DNA: TGTGCCAGCTCACCACATCGCGATGACGAGCAGTACTTC. Its protein product is CASSPHRDDEQYF.